These 25 T cell receptor beta chains came from one sample sequenced in a study of neurological immune-mediated disorders. Noted time point: longitudinal time-point 3. TCRdb reanalysed the 5' RACE reads using MiXCR and keeps one entry per CDR3 protein. This table holds approximately 84,000 distinct CDR3 sequences, approximately 4.3% found once. Sequencing was performed on PBMCs. The origin of the receptors is a woman aged 55-70 years with multiple sclerosis.

This clonotype appeared a few times. The V and J genes are TRBV2 and TRBJ1-5; no clear D gene. The CDR3 is made up of 14 amino acids. The germline V gene encodes CDR1 SNHLY and CDR2 FYNNEI. The ends were cut back, 9 bases at V and 4 bases at J, with 16 bases in the middle. The CDR3 loop is CASKLWGTNQPQHF. CDR3 DNA sequence: TGTGCCAGTAAACTATGGGGTACAAATCAGCCCCAGCATTTT.

Only a few counts were recorded for this clonotype. The chain has TRBV18 and TRBJ1-1; a weak D match, TRBD1 (5 bases). The CDR3 consists of 13 residues. V was pared by 2 bases and J by 5 bases, with 9 bases between. CDR1 is KGHSH and CDR2 is LQKENI in the germline V gene. CDR3 protein: CASSPTGRTEAFF. The CDR3 DNA follows: TGTGCCAGCTCACCAACGGGGCGGACTGAAGCTTTCTTT.

This clonotype was seen ten or more times. The chain joins TRBV3-1 to TRBJ2-3; tentatively, D is TRBD1 (5 bases). This CDR3 has 14 residues. V lost 5 bases to trimming and J lost 3 bases, with 12 bases between them. Germline V gene sequence: CDR1 LGHDT, CDR2 YNNKEL (reference sequence). DNA for the CDR3: TGTGCCAGCAGCGGAACCCACAGGACAGATACGCAGTATTTT. This codes for CASSGTHRTDTQYF.

This clonotype came up many times. The chain recombines TRBV5-1 with TRBJ2-7; D not certain. The CDR3 covers 14 residues. Looked up from germline, CDR1 is SGHRS and CDR2 is YFSETQ. The V end lost 0 bases, the J end lost 0 bases, and 7 bases lay between the germline ends. As DNA, the CDR3 is TGCGCCAGCAGCTTGGGGACGTCCTCCTACGAGCAGTACTTC. Translating gives CASSLGTSSYEQYF.

This clonotype was observed at least ten times. J is TRBJ2-7 and V is TRBV5-1; D could derive from TRBD1 or TRBD2 (5 bases each). Deletions cut 0 bases from V and 6 bases from J, with 22 bases between. The germline CDR1 and CDR2 sequences are SGHRS and YFSETQ. The CDR3 length is 17 residues. CDR3: CASSLVGLSSGSGEQYF. CDR3 DNA: TGCGCCAGCAGCTTGGTCGGGTTATCCTCAGGGAGCGGCGAGCAGTACTTC.

This clonotype appeared many times. The rearrangement joins TRBV20-1 to TRBJ2-2; D ambiguous. There are 12 residues in the CDR3. V was cut by 3 bases and J by 1 base, with 3 bases left in between. Germline lookup yields CDR1 DFQATT and CDR2 SNEGSKA (reference sequence). CDR3 sequence reads: CSARGNTGELFF. As DNA, the CDR3 is TGCAGTGCTAGGGGGAACACCGGGGAGCTGTTTTTT.

This clonotype appeared many times. The V and J genes are TRBV11-2 and TRBJ2-1; tentative D call: TRBD2 (6 bases). V was pared by 1 base and J by 9 bases, with 7 bases between. In germline, CDR1 is SGHAT, CDR2 FQNNGV. The CDR3 has 12 amino acids. The CDR3 DNA reads TGTGCCAGCAGCTTAGTGCGGGGTGAGCAGTTCTTC. Protein product: CASSLVRGEQFF.

At least ten counts were recorded for this clonotype. The rearrangement links TRBV2 to TRBJ2-3; no reliable D call. CDR3 length: 13 residues. The germline V gene has CDR1 SNHLY and CDR2 FYNNEI. The V end lost 4 bases, the J end lost 2 bases, and 7 bases lay between the germline ends. CDR3 in DNA: TGTGCCAGCAGTGGGCAGCCCACAGATACGCAGTATTTT. It specifies CASSGQPTDTQYF.

This clonotype was counted ten times or more. V and J are TRBV20-1 and TRBJ1-5, with TRBD1 matching over 8 bases. The V and J ends lost 0 bases and 9 bases, in that order; junction bases with no gene match: 7. The CDR3 loop spans 14 amino acids. The germline gives CDR1 DFQATT, CDR2 SNEGSKA (reference sequence). The CDR3: CSARDPQGARPQHF. In nucleotides, the CDR3 is TGCAGTGCTAGAGATCCCCAGGGGGCCCGGCCCCAGCATTTT.

This clonotype was seen repeatedly, ten times or more. The chain recombines TRBV5-1 with TRBJ2-3; D remains unclear. Germline CDR1 is SGHRS and CDR2 is YFSETQ. V was trimmed by 1 base and J by 0 bases, leaving 9 bases between them. CDR3 length: 15 amino acids. The CDR3 loop reads CASSLSLASTDTQYF. CDR3 DNA: TGCGCCAGCAGCTTGTCGCTGGCTAGCACAGATACGCAGTATTTT.

The J gene is TRBJ1-3, the V gene TRBV28, with a weak D call TRBD1 (6 bases). V lost 5 bases to trimming and J lost 3 bases, with 14 bases between them. CDR1 MDHEN and CDR2 SYDVKM come from the germline V gene. This CDR3 has 15 amino acids. The CDR3 reads CASSRTTGSGNTIYF. As DNA, the CDR3 is TGTGCCAGCAGTCGAACCACAGGGAGTGGAAACACCATATATTTT.

This clonotype was seen at least ten times. At one boundary the junction diverges from the germline segment, which might be a read error. The chain combines TRBV7-7 with TRBJ2-4; 9 nucleotides align to TRBD1. The germline V gene has CDR1 SSHAT and CDR2 FNYEAQ (reference sequence). CDR3 length: 13 amino acids. The CDR3 DNA follows: TGTGCTAGCAGCTCCAGGACAGGGGATATTCAGTACTTC. Its protein product is CASSSRTGDIQYF. Complete variable domain (other parts from reference TRBV7-7 and TRBJ2-4): GAGVSQSPRYKVTKRGQDVTLRCDPISSHATLYWYQQALGQGPEFLTYFNYEAQPDKSGLPSDRFSAERPEGSISTLTIQRTEQRDSAMYRCASSSRTGDIQYFGAGTRLSVL.

This clonotype was observed at least ten times. The V call is TRBV20-1, the J call TRBJ1-1; D gene unclear. The germline V gene encodes CDR1 DFQATT and CDR2 SNEGSKA (reference sequence). The CDR3 loop spans 14 amino acids. Trimming shortened V by 3 bases and J by 7 bases, and 18 bases separated the two germline ends. As DNA, the CDR3 is TGCAGTGCTAGGCACGGGGAACGGGGTAATGAAGCTTTCTTT. Translated: CSARHGERGNEAFF.

This clonotype was counted at least ten times. J is TRBJ1-2 and V is TRBV20-1, with TRBD1 matching over 7 bases. The length of the CDR3 is 13 residues. Germline V gives CDR1 DFQATT, CDR2 SNEGSKA (reference sequence). The junction had 6 bases not matched to a gene; V was cut back by 6 bases and J by 2 bases. CDR3 DNA sequence: TGCAGTGCACGGGACAGTACGAACTATGGCTACACCTTC. Translated: CSARDSTNYGYTF.

This clonotype was seen many times. The chain employs TRBV6-5 and TRBJ1-6; no firm D call. This CDR3 spans 15 amino acids. V was clipped by 3 bases and J by 7 bases, with 13 bases between them. Germline V gene lookup returns CDR1 MNHEY and CDR2 SVGAGI. CDR3 region: CASSYGPRVNSPLHF. CDR3 sequence (DNA): TGTGCCAGCAGTTATGGGCCAAGGGTCAATTCACCCCTCCACTTT.

This clonotype was found many times. The V and J genes are TRBV7-6 and TRBJ2-7, with 7 bases aligning to TRBD2. Unmatched junction bases numbered 9, after V lost 3 bases and J lost 7 bases. Germline CDR1 SGHVS, CDR2 FNYEAQ. The length of the CDR3 is 14 residues. CDR3 protein: CASSFSGVRGEQYF. CDR3 bases: TGTGCCAGCAGCTTCAGCGGGGTCCGAGGGGAGCAGTACTTC.

This clonotype occurred many times. CDR3 in amino acids: CASSLAGETYNEQFF. The CDR3 bases are TGTGCCAGCAGTTTAGCAGGAGAAACCTACAATGAGCAGTTCTTC. This sequence joins TRBV27 and TRBJ2-1, with D hard to call. V gave up 2 bases and J gave up 2 bases, with 10 bases separating them. The CDR3 runs to 15 residues. Germline CDR1 reads MNHEY; CDR2 reads SMNVEV (reference sequence).

This clonotype was counted ten times or more. This rearrangement joins TRBV15 to TRBJ2-1; TRBD1 agrees at 7 bases. Looked up from germline, CDR1 is LNHNV and CDR2 is YYDKDF (reference sequence). The V gene end was trimmed by 3 bases and the J gene end by 9 bases; junction bases not matched to a gene: 8. There are 14 residues in the CDR3. Here the CDR3 reads CATSRDRIVTEQFF. DNA of the CDR3: TGTGCCACCAGCAGGGACAGGATCGTCACTGAGCAGTTCTTC.

Ten or more counts support this clonotype. This rearrangement joins TRBV7-9 to TRBJ2-7; D not resolved. V lost 1 base to trimming and J lost 4 bases, with 11 bases between them. The V gene's germline CDR1 is SEHNR and CDR2 FQNEAQ (reference sequence). The length of the CDR3 is 14 residues. The chain's CDR3 is CASSLVLGAYEQYF. CDR3 in DNA: TGTGCCAGCAGCTTAGTATTAGGAGCATACGAGCAGTACTTC. Full variable domain (remainder filled in from reference TRBV7-9 and TRBJ2-7): DTGVSQNPRHKITKRGQNVTFRCDPISEHNRLYWYRQTLGQGPEFLTYFQNEAQLEKSRLLSDRFSAERPKGSFSTLEIQRTEQGDSAMYLCASSLVLGAYEQYFGPGTRLTVT.

In its sample, this clonotype was seen many times. This chain uses TRBV3-1 with TRBJ2-6; D unresolved. Per the germline V gene, CDR1 is LGHDT and CDR2 is YNNKEL (reference sequence). This CDR3 comprises 14 residues. The V and J ends lost 3 bases and 4 bases respectively, with 7 bases between them. CDR3 sequence (DNA): TGTGCCAGCAGCCAGGTCCGAGGGGCCAACGTCCTGACTTTC. Translation: CASSQVRGANVLTF. Drawing the rest from reference TRBV3-1 and TRBJ2-6, the complete variable domain is DTAVSQTPKYLVTQMGNDKSIKCEQNLGHDTMYWYKQDSKKFLKIMFSYNNKELIINETVPNRFSPKSPDKAHLNLHINSLELGDSAVYFCASSQVRGANVLTFGAGSRLTVL.

This clonotype was observed many times. The chain links TRBV5-1 to TRBJ2-5, with a possible D match to TRBD2 (6 bases). This CDR3 spans 15 amino acids. V was pared by 6 bases and J by 0 bases, with 15 bases between. Germline CDR1 and CDR2: SGHRS and YFSETQ. The chain's CDR3 is CASTRRAGYQETQYF. The CDR3 DNA reads as TGCGCCAGCACCCGGAGGGCGGGGTACCAAGAGACCCAGTACTTC.

This clonotype was seen repeatedly, ten times or more. CDR3 DNA sequence: TGCGCCAGCAGCCTTGGGACAGGGTTCTCCTACGAGCAGTACTTC. Protein: CASSLGTGFSYEQYF. The genes are TRBV5-1 and TRBJ2-7; 9 bases are shared with TRBD1. The germline V gene encodes CDR1 SGHRS and CDR2 YFSETQ. This CDR3 has 15 residues. The V segment lost 4 bases and the J segment 0 bases; nucleotides outside the gene matches: 5.

There are many counts of this clonotype. The gene calls are TRBV7-9 and TRBJ2-1; weak D call: TRBD2 (5 bases). The CDR3 runs 15 residues. Per the germline V gene, CDR1 is SEHNR and CDR2 is FQNEAQ (reference sequence). With 5 bases removed from V and 0 bases from J, the gap between germline ends came to 11 bases. The DNA of the CDR3 is TGTGCCAGCAGCACACGGGGTGACTCCTACAATGAGCAGTTCTTC. As protein: CASSTRGDSYNEQFF.

This clonotype was seen many times. The genes are TRBV6-6 and TRBJ2-7; 8 bases agree with TRBD1. Germline assignment: CDR1 MNHNY and CDR2 SVGAGI (reference sequence). The CDR3 extends over 12 amino acids. V lost 10 bases, J lost 5 bases, and 7 bases stayed unmatched. The DNA of the CDR3 is TGTGCCACCCTGGACAGGGACCACGAGCAGTACTTC. This encodes CATLDRDHEQYF.

This clonotype was picked up many times. The chain has TRBV6-5 and TRBJ1-6; D may be TRBD1 (5 bases). The germline V gene encodes CDR1 MNHEY and CDR2 SVGAGI. This CDR3 contains 14 residues. The V end was cut by 3 bases, the J end by 5 bases, with 8 bases between. The CDR3 region is CASSYLQDNSPLHF. As DNA, the CDR3 is TGTGCCAGCAGTTATTTACAGGATAATTCACCCCTCCACTTT.